These T cell receptor beta chains were read from a single sample in a study of sequential checkpoint blockade in melanoma. Sequenced by immunoSEQ multiplex PCR; TCRdb stores in-frame clones only, minus some. Seen here are 4,000 to 6,000 clones, over 60% observed once, and the top ten hold 65% to 70%. The source material was CD8+ T cells sorted from blood (inferred from file names), sampled from a patient given nivolumab and ipilimumab in sequence. The receptors here all came from a human donor with melanoma. The CDR3 runs from the conserved cysteine through the conserved F or W. D genes are given only for firm matches. Expanded clones get a size class; other rows say once, few or many, or leave the size out.

j_gene	abundance	v_gene	d_gene	CDR3nt	CDR3aa
TRBJ1-1	once	TRBV19	-	TGTGCCAGTAGTATCGGGCTACGGGGGGGCACTGAAGCTTTCTTT	CASSIGLRGGTEAFF
TRBJ1-5	-	TRBV6-6	-	TGTGCCAGCCTGGAGATCGGCAATCAGCCCCAGCATTTT	CASLEIGNQPQHF
TRBJ2-4	-	TRBV9	TRBD2	TGTGCCAGCAGCGTAGCTTCCCCGGGACTAGCGGGAGGGAACATTCAGTACTTC	CASSVASPGLAGGNIQYF
TRBJ2-4	-	TRBV5-6	TRBD2	TGTGCCAGCAGCTCCGGGACTAGCGGGGGAGGGGCCAAAAACATTCAGTACTTC	CASSSGTSGGGAKNIQYF
TRBJ2-7	-	TRBV7-8	TRBD1	TGTGCCAGCAGCTCATGGGGGACAGGTCCCTACGAGCAGTACTTC	CASSSWGTGPYEQYF
TRBJ2-5	-	TRBV4-1	TRBD2	TGCGCCAGCAGCCGAACTAGCGGGGGGGCCCGGGAGACCCAGTACTTC	CASSRTSGGARETQYF
TRBJ1-6	-	TRBV18	-	TGTGCCAGCTCACCGACGAGACCGGGTCTGGAACCATTCTCCTATAATTCACCCCTCCACTTT	CASSPTRPGLEPFSYNSPLHF
TRBJ1-5	-	TRBV6-5	-	TGTGCCAGCAGACCGGACAGTTGGCGAGGAGCCCAGCATTTT	CASRPDSWRGAQHF
TRBJ1-6	-	TRBV9	-	TGTGCCAGCAGCCTAAATCCCGGTAGCTCCTATAATTCACCCCTCCACTTT	CASSLNPGSSYNSPLHF
TRBJ2-7	-	TRBV7-8	-	TGTGCCAGCAGCTTAGTCCCAGGGTCCTACGAGCAGTACTTC	CASSLVPGSYEQYF
TRBJ2-2	-	TRBV6-5	-	TGTGCCAGCAGTTACAACAATGCGAACACCGGGGAGCTGTTTTTT	CASSYNNANTGELFF
TRBJ1-1	-	TRBV19	-	TGTGCCAGTAAGTCGGGAAACACTGAAGCTTTCTTT	CASKSGNTEAFF
TRBJ1-2	once	TRBV6-1	-	TGTGCCAGCCAGGCGGGAGAAGGGGGGAATGGCTACACCTTC	CASQAGEGGNGYTF
TRBJ2-2	few	TRBV7-9	TRBD2	TGTGCCAGCAGCCGAAGCACGACTAGCGGGAGGTTGGGGGAGCTGTTTTTT	CASSRSTTSGRLGELFF
TRBJ1-2	-	TRBV28	TRBD1	TGTGCCAGCAGTTTAGGCAGGACAGGGCCTGTTGGCTACACCTTC	CASSLGRTGPVGYTF
TRBJ2-3	-	TRBV7-6	-	TGTGCCAGCAGCTTAGTATCAGATACGCAGTATTTT	CASSLVSDTQYF
TRBJ2-5	-	TRBV27	-	TGTGCCAGCAGTTTGCGCGACAGCCAAGAGACCCAGTACTTC	CASSLRDSQETQYF
TRBJ1-5	few	TRBV19	TRBD1	TGTGCCAGTAGTAGGGGACAGGGGTACAATCAGCCCCAGCATTTT	CASSRGQGYNQPQHF
TRBJ2-3	-	TRBV6-5	TRBD1	TGTGCCAGCAGTTTGATACAGGGGGATACGCAGTATTTT	CASSLIQGDTQYF